A single sample gave rise to the 20 T cell receptor beta chains below, sequenced in a study of blood T cell repertoires in COVID-19 (dated by TCRdb to about 2020). Libraries were made using the immunoSEQ multiplex PCR assay. Not all clones reach the TCRdb copy of this immuneACCESS table, which keeps in-frame sequences only. Checked studies attribute under half of the gap to unresolved V genes and leave the rest unexplained. The sample table contains 200,000 to 250,000 clones; only one count was recorded for around 82% of them. Of the sample, 4.8% is held by the ten largest clones. Sequencing input: PBMCs or T cells enriched from blood (not recorded which). The receptors here all came from a woman aged 45-65 years who had been exposed to COVID-19.

As DNA, the CDR3 is TGTGCCAGCACCATAAACCGAGTCCCGGGTTCACCCCTCCACTTT. It yields the protein CASTINRVPGSPLHF. The chain is built from TRBV6-5 and TRBJ1-6; D is uncertain. CDR1 and CDR2 (germline): MNHEY, SVGAGI. The CDR3 spans 15 residues. V gave up 7 bases and J gave up 9 bases, with 19 bases separating them.

This clone has just a few counts. The J gene is TRBJ1-3, the V gene TRBV10-3, with TRBD1 as a possible D gene (5 bases). CDR1 ENHRY and CDR2 SYGVKD come from the germline V gene. Trimming took 10 bases from V and 2 from J, leaving 15 bases between them. This CDR3 region has 14 residues. CDR3 sequence reads: CATKSTETGNTIYF. In DNA form, the CDR3 reads TGTGCCACTAAATCGACAGAGACTGGAAACACCATATATTTT.

The J gene is TRBJ2-1, the V gene TRBV9; 7 positions agree with TRBD2. The V and J ends lost 2 bases and 0 bases, in that order; junction bases with no gene match: 8. CDR1 is SGDLS and CDR2 is YYNGEE in the germline V gene. This CDR3 region has 17 residues. The CDR3 is CASSVEVGGGSYNEQFF. The CDR3, as DNA: TGTGCCAGCAGCGTGGAGGTCGGCGGGGGCTCCTACAATGAGCAGTTCTTC.

The chain recombines TRBV5-6 with TRBJ2-5; possibly TRBD2 for D (6 bases). Trimming took 2 bases from V and 4 from J, leaving 9 bases between them. The CDR3 runs 13 residues. Germline V gene sequence: CDR1 SGHDT, CDR2 YYEEEE. CDR3 sequence (DNA): TGTGCCAGCAGCTTATTGGGGGGAGAGACCCAGTACTTC. The encoded protein is CASSLLGGETQYF. The full variable domain, completed using reference TRBV5-6 and TRBJ2-5, is DAGVTQSPTHLIKTRGQQVTLRCSPKSGHDTVSWYQQALGQGPQFIFQYYEEEERQRGNFPDRFSGHQFPNYSSELNVNALLLGDSALYLCASSLLGGETQYFGPGTRLLVL.

The genes are TRBV14 and TRBJ1-6; the match to TRBD1 covers 9 bases. Germline lookup yields CDR1 SGHDN and CDR2 FVKESK. V shed 4 bases, J shed 6 bases, and the junction held 7 bases outside the gene matches. CDR3 length: 16 residues. The CDR3 DNA reads TGTGCCAGCAGCCTCCGACAGGGGGAAGTTAATTCACCCCTCCACTTT. It is translated as CASSLRQGEVNSPLHF. Together with reference TRBV14 and TRBJ1-6, the CDR3 gives the full variable domain: EAGVTQFPSHSVIEKGQTVTLRCDPISGHDNLYWYRRVMGKEIKFLLHFVKESKQDESGMPNNRFLAERTGGTYSTLKVQPAELEDSGVYFCASSLRQGEVNSPLHFGNGTRLTVT.

The rearrangement joins TRBV7-9 to TRBJ2-2; 7 nucleotides match TRBD2. This CDR3 is 16 amino acids long. The ends lost 1 base at V and 2 bases at J; junction bases unmatched: 4. CDR1 and CDR2 from the germline V gene are SEHNR and FQNEAQ (reference sequence). The chain's CDR3 is CASSLVRGGNTGELFF. As DNA, the CDR3 is TGTGCCAGCAGCTTAGTTCGCGGGGGAAACACCGGGGAGCTGTTTTTT.

V gene TRBV19 combines with J gene TRBJ2-5, with TRBD1 matching over 9 bases. This CDR3 region has 15 residues. The junction had 10 bases not matched to a gene; V was cut back by 6 bases and J by 5 bases. Germline assignment: CDR1 LNHDA and CDR2 SQIVND (reference sequence). The CDR3 bases are TGTGCCAGTAGCATAACACCCGGACAGGGGGAGACCCAGTACTTC. Protein: CASSITPGQGETQYF.

This chain connects TRBV6-5 to TRBJ1-4, with 8 bases fitting TRBD1. Germline assignment: CDR1 MNHEY and CDR2 SVGAGI. V trimming: 6 bases; J trimming: 6 bases; junction bases outside the gene matches: 6. This CDR3 region has 14 residues. DNA for the CDR3: TGTGCCAGCAGAGGGACAGGATCAGATGAAAAACTGTTTTTT. This codes for CASRGTGSDEKLFF.

This clone has a single count. The chain is built from TRBV19 and TRBJ2-3; D might be TRBD1 (6 bases). V lost 10 bases to trimming and J lost 0 bases, with 11 bases between them. The CDR3 is 13 residues long. The germline gives CDR1 LNHDA, CDR2 SQIVND (reference sequence). The CDR3 here is CATTDRSTDTQYF. The CDR3 bases are TGTGCCACTACTGACAGGAGCACAGATACGCAGTATTTT.

V gene TRBV5-1 combines with J gene TRBJ2-2; 7 nucleotides match TRBD1. The CDR3 sequence is 15 residues long. The junction had 4 bases not matched to a gene; V was cut back by 0 bases and J by 5 bases. Germline V gene data show CDR1 as SGHRS and CDR2 as YFSETQ. CDR3: CASSLGTGYTGELFF. The CDR3 coding sequence is TGCGCCAGCAGCTTGGGGACAGGCTATACCGGGGAGCTGTTTTTT.

This clone was detected a few times. The chain has TRBV29-1 and TRBJ2-3; 10 bases map to TRBD2. J lost 7 bases, V lost 1 base, and 5 bases had no gene match. The CDR3 covers 14 residues. CDR1 is SQVTM, CDR2 ANQGSEA, per germline. The chain's CDR3 is CSVEGSGGMNTQYF. Here the CDR3 DNA reads TGCAGCGTTGAAGGTAGCGGGGGGATGAATACGCAGTATTTT.

V and J are TRBV2 and TRBJ1-4, with 9 nucleotides matching TRBD1. V trimming: 6 bases; J trimming: 3 bases; junction bases outside the gene matches: 5. This CDR3 contains 15 residues. In germline, CDR1 is SNHLY, CDR2 FYNNEI. CDR3 sequence reads: CASRGTGRSNEKLFF. The CDR3 DNA is TGTGCCAGCAGGGGGACAGGGCGTTCTAATGAAAAACTGTTTTTT.

The CDR3 protein is CASTFWGGRTGELFF. As DNA, the CDR3 is TGTGCCAGCACCTTTTGGGGCGGACGGACCGGGGAGCTGTTTTTT. The rearrangement uses TRBV5-8 and TRBJ2-2; tentative D call: TRBD1 (5 bases). CDR1 and CDR2 from the germline V gene are SGHTS and YDEGEE. The V and J ends lost 6 bases and 5 bases respectively, with 17 bases between them. The CDR3 runs 15 residues. Complete variable domain (other parts from reference TRBV5-8 and TRBJ2-2): EAGVTQSPTHLIKTRGQQATLRCSPISGHTSVYWYQQALGLGLQFLLWYDEGEERNRGNFPPRFSGRQFPNYSSELNVNALELEDSALYLCASTFWGGRTGELFFGEGSRLTVL.

J is TRBJ2-1 and V is TRBV10-3; no definite D call. Per the germline V gene, CDR1 is ENHRY and CDR2 is SYGVKD. Trimming shortened V by 3 bases and J by 8 bases, and 20 bases separated the two germline ends. This CDR3 comprises 16 residues. Written as DNA, the CDR3 is TGTGCCATCAGTGATTCAGTAACGGTCCCTGGAGATGAGCAGTTCTTC. It yields the protein CAISDSVTVPGDEQFF.

About this clone: This specimen includes other DNA sequences encoding the same CDR3. This rearrangement joins TRBV5-6 to TRBJ1-1; 7 bases fit TRBD1. CDR3 length: 15 residues. Germline CDR1 reads SGHDT; CDR2 reads YYEEEE. V was pared by 0 bases and J by 0 bases, with 2 bases of the junction left unmatched. The CDR3 is CASSLEQGMNTEAFF. The CDR3, as DNA: TGTGCCAGCAGCTTGGAACAGGGGATGAACACTGAAGCTTTCTTT.

J is TRBJ2-1 and V is TRBV27; the D gene is possibly TRBD2 (7 bases). The CDR3 extends over 15 amino acids. Germline lookup yields CDR1 MNHEY and CDR2 SMNVEV (reference sequence). V lost 2 bases and J lost 7, with 15 bases in between. CDR3 sequence (DNA): TGTGCCAGCAGTTTAATAGGGGGGGTGAGTAATGAGCAGTTCTTC. It yields the protein CASSLIGGVSNEQFF.

The rearrangement uses TRBV2 and TRBJ1-2; possibly TRBD1 for D (5 bases). There are 14 residues in the CDR3. The V end was cut by 1 base, the J end by 3 bases, with 9 bases between. The germline V gene encodes CDR1 SNHLY and CDR2 FYNNEI. CDR3 DNA sequence: TGTGCCAGCAGTGAAGGCAGGGTGGACTATGGCTACACCTTC. It yields the protein CASSEGRVDYGYTF. The full variable domain, rest sourced from reference TRBV2 and TRBJ1-2, is EPEVTQTPSHQVTQMGQEVILRCVPISNHLYFYWYRQILGQKVEFLVSFYNNEISEKSEIFDDQFSVERPDGSNFTLKIRSTKLEDSAMYFCASSEGRVDYGYTFGSGTRLTVV.

The chain carries TRBV5-1 and TRBJ1-1; D is unclear. CDR3 length: 15 residues. Between the trimmed V and J ends, which lost 0 bases and 3 bases, there was a span of 12 bases. Germline V gene sequence: CDR1 SGHRS, CDR2 YFSETQ. The CDR3 DNA reads TGCGCCAGCAGCTTGGTCCCGGCGGTGGACACTGAAGCTTTCTTT. Amino acids: CASSLVPAVDTEAFF.

A single count supports this clone. The rearrangement links TRBV12-3 or TRBV12-4 to TRBJ1-2; D is possibly TRBD1 (6 bases). This CDR3 is 13 amino acids long. The V gene lost 6 bases and the J gene lost 4 bases, with 12 bases spanning the gap. For the CDR3, the DNA is TGTGCCAGCAGGCAGGGGCAGGGCTATGGCTACACCTTC. Translating it yields CASRQGQGYGYTF.

The rearrangement joins TRBV5-1 to TRBJ1-1; 7 bases line up with TRBD1. The CDR3 covers 14 residues. J lost 1 base, V lost 3 bases, and 3 bases had no gene match. Germline CDR1 and CDR2: SGHRS and YFSETQ. The CDR3 is CASSSQGSNTEAFF. CDR3 sequence (DNA): TGCGCCAGCAGCTCACAGGGGTCGAACACTGAAGCTTTCTTT.